This TCR beta chain is drawn from a study of blood T cell repertoires in COVID-19. For the study at large: COVID-19 samples, acute and convalescent, were from the United States, Italy and Spain. T cells, B-cell-depleted T cells, or PBMCs supplied cDNA or gDNA.

Unmatched junction bases numbered 2, after V lost 4 bases and J lost 3 bases. This CDR3 spans 14 amino acids. Germline V CDR1 and CDR2: KGHSH, LQKENI. Participants were aged roughly 18 to 90 years, lived in around 25 US areas, and enrolled virtually. Methods used by the authors: Scientists estimated how many nucleated cells there were by amplifying reference gene primers. The method was immunoSEQ multiplex PCR; TCRdb's version includes in-frame clones alone and lacks a portion of them. V and J calls and clone size are given by that table; D and trimming were obtained from the DNA. The data hold 300,000 to 450,000 clones, with around nine tenths observed a single time.

The sequenced material came from PBMCs or T cells enriched from blood (not recorded which). The origin of this receptor is a woman between 25 and 40 years old who had been exposed to COVID-19. The chain carries TRBV18 and TRBJ1-2, with 10 bases matching TRBD1. The CDR3 nucleotides are TGTGCCAGCTCACGGGACAGGGGCGACTATGGCTACACCTTC. Protein product: CASSRDRGDYGYTF.